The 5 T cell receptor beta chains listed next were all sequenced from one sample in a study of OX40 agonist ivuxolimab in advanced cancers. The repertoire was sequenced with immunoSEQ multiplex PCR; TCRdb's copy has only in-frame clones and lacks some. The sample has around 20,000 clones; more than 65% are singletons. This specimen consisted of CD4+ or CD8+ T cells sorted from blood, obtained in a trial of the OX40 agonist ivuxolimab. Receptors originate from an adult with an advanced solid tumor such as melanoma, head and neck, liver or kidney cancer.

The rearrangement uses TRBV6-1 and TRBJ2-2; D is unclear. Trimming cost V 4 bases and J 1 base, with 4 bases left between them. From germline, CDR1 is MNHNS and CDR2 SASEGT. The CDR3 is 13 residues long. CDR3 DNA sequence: TGTGCCAGCAGTGCGAGGAACACCGGGGAGCTGTTTTTT. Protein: CASSARNTGELFF.

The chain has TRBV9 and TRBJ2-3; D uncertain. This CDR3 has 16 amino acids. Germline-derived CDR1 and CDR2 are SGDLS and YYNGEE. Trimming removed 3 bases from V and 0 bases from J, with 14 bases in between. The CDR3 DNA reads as TGTGCCAGCAGCGCCTCCGGCGGTACTAGCACAGATACGCAGTATTTT. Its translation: CASSASGGTSTDTQYF.

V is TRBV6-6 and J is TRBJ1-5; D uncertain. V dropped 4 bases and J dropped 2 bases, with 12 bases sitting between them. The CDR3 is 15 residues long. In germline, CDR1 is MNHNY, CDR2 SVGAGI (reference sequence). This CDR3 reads CASSLYSGGNQPQHF. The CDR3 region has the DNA TGTGCCAGCAGTTTATACAGTGGCGGCAATCAGCCCCAGCATTTT.

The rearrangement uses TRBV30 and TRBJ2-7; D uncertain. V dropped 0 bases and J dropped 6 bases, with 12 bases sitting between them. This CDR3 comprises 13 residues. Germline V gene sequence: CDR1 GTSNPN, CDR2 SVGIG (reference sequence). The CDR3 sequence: CAWSVMVPGEQYF. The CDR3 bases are TGTGCCTGGAGTGTTATGGTCCCGGGCGAGCAGTACTTC.

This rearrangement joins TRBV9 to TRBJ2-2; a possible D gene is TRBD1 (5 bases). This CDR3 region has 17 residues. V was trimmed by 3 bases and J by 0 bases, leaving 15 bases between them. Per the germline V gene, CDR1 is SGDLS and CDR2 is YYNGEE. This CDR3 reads CASSGNRITPNTGELFF. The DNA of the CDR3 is TGTGCCAGCAGCGGAAACAGGATTACTCCGAACACCGGGGAGCTGTTTTTT.